One and the same sample provided the 4 T cell receptor beta chains below, sequenced in a study of identical twins. TCRdb redid the calling of the 5' RACE reads with MiXCR, one entry per CDR3 protein. In the table there are roughly 690,000 distinct CDR3 sequences, 20% to 25% of which are singletons. These data were also filed under a second study, of T cells expressing NK-cell markers.

The sample comprised PBMCs. The receptors were sampled from a woman aged 18-29 years in good health.

A single count supports this clonotype. This chain's CDR3 is CASSLEGREGPYNEQFF. CDR3 sequence (DNA): TGTGCCAGCAGCTTGGAGGGGCGGGAGGGCCCCTACAATGAGCAGTTCTTC. The chain joins TRBV5-6 to TRBJ2-1; the match to TRBD2 covers 9 bases. Germline V gene lookup returns CDR1 SGHDT and CDR2 YYEEEE. The CDR3 contains 17 residues. V was pared by 0 bases and J by 2 bases, with 6 bases of the junction left unmatched.

This clonotype showed up just a few times. The V call is TRBV27, the J call TRBJ2-4, with a tentative D call TRBD1 (5 bases). V lost 6 bases and J 1 base, leaving 19 bases between the germline ends. The CDR3 spans 17 residues. Germline assignment: CDR1 MNHEY and CDR2 SMNVEV (reference sequence). Here the CDR3 DNA reads TGTGCCAGCAGCTCGGCGGACACCTCCAGGGCCAAAAACATTCAGTACTTC. This gives the protein CASSSADTSRAKNIQYF.

There are many counts of this clonotype. V and J are TRBV20-1 and TRBJ2-7, with 10 bases aligning to TRBD2. After removal of 3 bases from V and 5 bases from J, the junction contained 7 bases not matched to a gene. The CDR3 sequence is 14 residues long. Looked up from germline, CDR1 is DFQATT and CDR2 is SNEGSKA (reference sequence). CDR3 protein: CSASLLAGVDEQYF. CDR3 nucleotides: TGCAGTGCTAGTCTCCTAGCGGGAGTTGACGAGCAGTACTTC.

The chain recombines TRBV9 with TRBJ2-5; TRBD2 agrees at 10 bases. The germline V gene encodes CDR1 SGDLS and CDR2 YYNGEE. The CDR3 is made up of 15 amino acids. The V gene end was trimmed by 3 bases and the J gene end by 2 bases; junction bases not matched to a gene: 4. CDR3 coding DNA: TGTGCCAGCAGCGCAGGACTAGCGGCACAAGAGACCCAGTACTTC. Its translation: CASSAGLAAQETQYF.